These T cell receptor beta chains were read from a single sample in a study of blood T cell repertoires in COVID-19. Data came from immunoSEQ multiplex PCR; TCRdb stores just in-frame clones and leaves some out. Of fewer than 450,000 clones in the sample, roughly 90% were seen once. Material for sequencing was PBMCs or T cells enriched from blood (not recorded which). The origin of the receptors is a woman aged 25 to 45 who had recovered from COVID-19. The CDR3 runs from the conserved cysteine through the conserved F or W. Each record gives: V gene, J gene, CDR3 protein.

V: TRBV30; J: TRBJ1-2; CDR3: CAWTGANYGYTF
V: TRBV11-2; J: TRBJ1-2; CDR3: CASSPLRRDRGNYGYTF
V: TRBV29-1; J: TRBJ1-2; CDR3: CSVGQGASGYTF
V: TRBV28; J: TRBJ2-7; CDR3: CASSPTGGFDEQYF
V: TRBV6-5; J: TRBJ1-1; CDR3: CASSYRNTEAFF
V: TRBV30; J: TRBJ2-7; CDR3: CAWGSGQGTSYEQYF
V: TRBV2; J: TRBJ1-5; CDR3: CASSEDRVQPQHF
V: TRBV11-3; J: TRBJ2-7; CDR3: CASSSGQRDYEQYF
V: TRBV4-1; J: TRBJ1-3; CDR3: CASSHRTGSGNTIYF
V: TRBV5-1; J: TRBJ2-7; CDR3: CASSLTGQAYEQYF
V: TRBV29-1; J: TRBJ1-2; CDR3: CSVGGQVGGYTF
V: TRBV30; J: TRBJ1-3; CDR3: CAWSVEGWRDTIYF
V: TRBV5-1; J: TRBJ2-5; CDR3: CASSLSGTGGLETQYF
V: TRBV19; J: TRBJ1-1; CDR3: CASSVKAKMNTEAFF
V: TRBV6-5; J: TRBJ1-6; CDR3: CASSYLAANSPLHF
V: TRBV6-4; J: TRBJ1-6; CDR3: CASRPNSNSPLHF
V: TRBV28; J: TRBJ2-5; CDR3: CATSGLAGSETQYF
V: TRBV14; J: TRBJ1-1; CDR3: CASSPRLQQVNTEAFF
V: TRBV3-1/TRBV3-2; J: TRBJ1-6; CDR3: CASSQVSPGGPGGNSPLHF
V: TRBV10-2; J: TRBJ2-3; CDR3: CASSDRGGYTDTQYF
V: TRBV30; J: TRBJ1-2; CDR3: CAWSVISEGYTF
V: TRBV30; J: TRBJ1-2; CDR3: CAWSLGGGDYGYTF
V: TRBV5-8; J: TRBJ1-5; CDR3: CASSGGGRQPQHF
V: TRBV5-1; J: TRBJ2-7; CDR3: CASSRQGLSSYEQYF
V: TRBV28; J: TRBJ1-6; CDR3: CASSGGGSPLHF
V: TRBV10-3; J: TRBJ2-5; CDR3: CAISEASGGEETQYF
V: TRBV15; J: TRBJ1-5; CDR3: CATSIQTGGNQPQHF
V: TRBV6-1; J: TRBJ1-6; CDR3: CASSDVGGSPLHF
V: TRBV18; J: TRBJ1-1; CDR3: CASSPKRDRVNTEAFF
V: TRBV11-2; J: TRBJ2-7; CDR3: CASSSTGGAEQYF
V: TRBV19; J: TRBJ1-5; CDR3: CASTRRTGGNQPQHF
V: TRBV5-4; J: TRBJ1-6; CDR3: CASSLAFGQGLLDNSPLHF
V: TRBV30; J: TRBJ1-2; CDR3: CAWGGSGGHVDNYGYTF
V: TRBV28; J: TRBJ1-2; CDR3: CASITAGTVYGYTF
V: TRBV28; J: TRBJ1-3; CDR3: CASPDSSGNTIYF
V: TRBV3-1/TRBV3-2; J: TRBJ2-1; CDR3: CASSQDLRPRTGEQFF
V: TRBV24-1; J: TRBJ1-5; CDR3: CATGGTGRGPQHF
V: TRBV11-2; J: TRBJ2-7; CDR3: CASSLDRGRVYEQYF
V: TRBV7-2; J: TRBJ1-1; CDR3: CASSSVRTVFMNTEAFF
V: TRBV5-4; J: TRBJ1-1; CDR3: CASSLVRGQNTEAFF
V: TRBV19; J: TRBJ1-1; CDR3: CASSTRVGGTEAFF
V: TRBV2; J: TRBJ1-1; CDR3: CASSLRQGVNTEAFF